Listed below are T cell receptor beta chains from one sample, sequenced in a study of blood T cells in healthy people across ages. One entry per CDR3 protein, called by TCRdb with MiXCR from the 5' RACE reads. The table records roughly 700,000 distinct CDR3 sequences, about 32% of them present only once. Source material: blood. The receptors originated from a woman aged 80 or older in good health. CDR3s include the opening cysteine and the closing phenylalanine or tryptophan. The order of the fields is CDR3 DNA, CDR3 protein, clone size, J gene, V gene, D gene. D genes are given only for firm matches. Where a row states a size, it is once, few, many or the class of an expanded clone; other rows omit it.

TGTGCCAGCAGCCAAGTCCGGGAGGCTGAAGCTTTCTTT,CASSQVREAEAFF,.,TRBJ1-1,TRBV14,.
TGTGCCAGCAGTGAGGCCCCTAGCGTCATTAGCACAGATACGCAGTATTTT,CASSEAPSVISTDTQYF,many,TRBJ2-3,TRBV2,.
TGCGCCAGCAGCCAAGGGGGCGGCGGGCCTTCGTTTGGAAACACTGAAGCTTTCTTT,CASSQGGGGPSFGNTEAFF,few,TRBJ1-1,TRBV4-3,.
TGTGCCAGCAGCTTGGGAGGCCAGGGGGAGCAAGAGACCCAGTACTTC,CASSLGGQGEQETQYF,.,TRBJ2-5,TRBV5-4,TRBD1
TGTGCCAGCAACACCCAGGGGGCTCTAGAGACCCAGTACTTC,CASNTQGALETQYF,many,TRBJ2-5,TRBV28,TRBD1
TGTGCCAGCTGGCAGGCTCAAGCTACTACGCAGTATTTT,CASWQAQATTQYF,many,TRBJ2-3,TRBV2,.
TGCGCCAGCAGCCAAGATCTAGTACGGGAGGGTGAGGCCAACGTCCTGACTTTC,CASSQDLVREGEANVLTF,.,TRBJ2-6,TRBV4-3,TRBD2
TGTGCCAGCAGCTACCGACAGGGGGCCTACAATGAGCAGTTCTTC,CASSYRQGAYNEQFF,many,TRBJ2-1,TRBV7-8,TRBD1
TGTGCCAGCAGCTTACGGGGGGCGAGCGGGGAGACCCAGTACTTC,CASSLRGASGETQYF,many,TRBJ2-5,TRBV7-3,.
TGTGCCAGCAGTCCAGGGGAGAACTATGGCTACACCTTC,CASSPGENYGYTF,many,TRBJ1-2,TRBV12-3/TRBV12-4,.
TGCAGTGCTAGGATTTCGGAGGCTTTCTTT,CSARISEAFF,.,TRBJ1-1,TRBV20-1,.
TGCAGCGTTCTCTCGACAGGGACAGATACGCAGTATTTT,CSVLSTGTDTQYF,.,TRBJ2-3,TRBV29-1,TRBD1
TGCGCCAGCAGCTTGCCCGGGGCCTCCACAGATACGCAGTATTTT,CASSLPGASTDTQYF,.,TRBJ2-3,TRBV5-1,.
TGCAGTGCTGTGGGGAGTCTCATGGGGGGCTACACCTTC,CSAVGSLMGGYTF,.,TRBJ1-2,TRBV20-1,.
TGTGCCAGCAGCGCCAGACTAGCGGGGGCCTCATACAATGAGCAGTTCTTC,CASSARLAGASYNEQFF,many,TRBJ2-1,TRBV7-3,TRBD2
TGCAGCGCCGGGGACCAGACAGGGAACACCGGGGAGCTGTTTTTT,CSAGDQTGNTGELFF,.,TRBJ2-2,TRBV29-1,.
TGCAGTGCTAGGAGACTACGCCAAGAGACCCAGTACTTC,CSARRLRQETQYF,.,TRBJ2-5,TRBV20-1,.
TGCAGCGTTGGCGGGATGGGGGTGAAGACCCAGTACTTC,CSVGGMGVKTQYF,many,TRBJ2-5,TRBV29-1,.
TGTGCCAGCAGTTACACGGTCTACGAGCAGTACTTC,CASSYTVYEQYF,many,TRBJ2-7,TRBV6-2/TRBV6-3,.
TGCAGTGCTAGAGACATGGACGGAGCTCAAGAAACCCAGTACTTC,CSARDMDGAQETQYF,.,TRBJ2-5,TRBV20-1,.
TGTGCCAGCAGTTACGCCGGGACTAGCGGGGATGAGCAGTACTTC,CASSYAGTSGDEQYF,.,TRBJ2-5,TRBV6-5,TRBD2
TGCAGCGTTGCACACGAAGGGAGTGGCAATCAGCCCCGGCATTTT,CSVAHEGSGNQPRHF,.,TRBJ1-5,TRBV29-1,.
TGTGCCAGAAGCTTCGCCGAGTACACAGATACGCAGTATTTT,CARSFAEYTDTQYF,few,TRBJ2-3,TRBV7-9,.
TGTGCCAGCAGTCCCCGCAGGGATTACGAGCAGTACTTC,CASSPRRDYEQYF,many,TRBJ2-7,TRBV6-6,.
TGTGCCAGCAAGGACGGGGGGGCGACAGATACGCAGTATTTT,CASKDGGATDTQYF,many,TRBJ2-3,TRBV2,TRBD2
TGTGCCAGCAGTTTATCGAACCGAATGGGAGGCACAGATACGCAGTATTTT,CASSLSNRMGGTDTQYF,large,TRBJ2-3,TRBV27,.
TGTGCTAGTGGTTCCAGAGAGACAGCTAACTATGGCTACACCTTC,CASGSRETANYGYTF,many,TRBJ1-2,TRBV12-5,.
TGCGCCAGCAGCCAATCATGGGCGGGGGGGTACAATGAGCAGTTCTTC,CASSQSWAGGYNEQFF,many,TRBJ2-1,TRBV4-3,TRBD2
TGCAGCGTTGAAAAGGGAGTGCAGAACACTGAAGCTTTCTTT,CSVEKGVQNTEAFF,many,TRBJ1-1,TRBV29-1,.
TGCAGTGCTGGGGGGCTGCGGGATGAGCAGTTCTTC,CSAGGLRDEQFF,many,TRBJ2-1,TRBV20-1,.
TGTGCCAGCAGTTCCCCGGGACAGAGGAACTATGGCTACACCTTC,CASSSPGQRNYGYTF,many,TRBJ1-2,TRBV28,TRBD1
TGTGCCAGCAGTTCTTTACTAGGTGAGCAGTTCTTC,CASSSLLGEQFF,many,TRBJ2-1,TRBV6-5,.
TGTGCCACCGACAGGGGGCTTGCCTACGAGCAGTACTTC,CATDRGLAYEQYF,many,TRBJ2-7,TRBV28,TRBD1
TGCGCCAGCAGGGAAAATAGCGGCTATGGCTACACCTTC,CASRENSGYGYTF,many,TRBJ1-2,TRBV5-1,.
TGTGCCAGCAGCTCGACCCCCTTGACAGGGGCGACTGAAGCTTTCTTT,CASSSTPLTGATEAFF,few,TRBJ1-1,TRBV7-9,TRBD1
TGTGCCAGCAGTTATGACAGGGGTTCCTACAATGAGCAGTTCTTC,CASSYDRGSYNEQFF,once,TRBJ2-1,TRBV6-5,TRBD1
TGTGCCTGGAGCCTAGGGGGCAGGGATTCACCCCTCCACTTT,CAWSLGGRDSPLHF,few,TRBJ1-6,TRBV30,TRBD1
TGCAGTGCTACTACAGGGGTTTTATTGGATGGCCTCCACTTT,CSATTGVLLDGLHF,once,TRBJ1-6,TRBV20-1,TRBD1
TGTGCCAGCAGTCCCCCCCGGGTCTACGAGCAGTACTTC,CASSPPRVYEQYF,many,TRBJ2-7,TRBV28,.
TGCACCAGCAGCCACCGTAGCGGGGGCCTACCCAATGAGCAGTTCTTC,CTSSHRSGGLPNEQFF,many,TRBJ2-1,TRBV1,.
TGTGCCAGCAGTTACATGGGGCAGGAGAATCAGCCCCAGCATTTT,CASSYMGQENQPQHF,few,TRBJ1-5,TRBV6-2/TRBV6-3,.
TGTGCCAGCAGAGAGTTAGGGACAGGGGGATACGAGCAGTACTTC,CASRELGTGGYEQYF,many,TRBJ2-7,TRBV27,TRBD1
TGCAGCACGTCAGCCGGGGAGGGCGAGCAGTACTTC,CSTSAGEGEQYF,.,TRBJ2-7,TRBV29-1,TRBD2
TGTGCCAGCAGCTCCCCAGGACTGGGGGAGAATCAGCCCCAGCATTTT,CASSSPGLGENQPQHF,many,TRBJ1-5,TRBV7-2,.
TGTGCCAGCAGCAAATGGCCGGGGGCACCCCCTGAGCAGTACTTC,CASSKWPGAPPEQYF,.,TRBJ2-5,TRBV5-6,.
TGTGCCAGCAGTCCGCGCGCGGGGAGCTACGAGCAGTACTTC,CASSPRAGSYEQYF,many,TRBJ2-7,TRBV6-5,.
TGTGCCAGCAGTTTTGGAGGGGGTGGCACCTACAATGAGCAGTTCTTC,CASSFGGGGTYNEQFF,many,TRBJ2-1,TRBV27,.
TGCGCCAGCAGCTTGAGGGGGCAAGGGGCTGAAGCTTTCTTT,CASSLRGQGAEAFF,few,TRBJ1-1,TRBV5-1,TRBD1
TGTGCCAGCAGCCCGGGGGTGCTAGCCTTTAACTATGGCTACACCTTC,CASSPGVLAFNYGYTF,.,TRBJ1-2,TRBV5-5,.
TGCGCCAGCAGCTTGTCTTCGCAGAATGAGCAGTTCTTC,CASSLSSQNEQFF,once,TRBJ2-1,TRBV5-1,.
TGTGCCAGCAGGGCGGTACAATTAACGGGAGAGACCCAGTACTTC,CASRAVQLTGETQYF,many,TRBJ2-5,TRBV2,.
TGCGCCAGCAGCTCGTCGGGGACTAGCGGGCCCAGGGAGCAGTTCTTC,CASSSSGTSGPREQFF,many,TRBJ2-1,TRBV5-1,TRBD2
TGTGCCAGCAGCCTCTATGGGACCGCAATCCTAGGCGAGCAGTACTTC,CASSLYGTAILGEQYF,.,TRBJ2-7,TRBV11-1,.
TGTGCCAGCAGCTTCGGGGGGGCGTCCTACGAGCAGTACTTC,CASSFGGASYEQYF,.,TRBJ2-7,TRBV5-5,TRBD2
TGTGCCTGGAGTGGGACCCCCGGTACCGAAGCTTTCTTT,CAWSGTPGTEAFF,.,TRBJ1-1,TRBV30,.
TGTGCCAGCAGTTTTTCTAGGACTGAAGCTTTCTTT,CASSFSRTEAFF,few,TRBJ1-1,TRBV12-3/TRBV12-4,.
TGTGCCAACAGCTTCAGGGCCAACTATGGCTACACCTTC,CANSFRANYGYTF,.,TRBJ1-2,TRBV27,.